The rows below give T cell receptor beta chains drawn from one sample of a study of blood T cell repertoires in COVID-19. Only in-frame clones appear in the TCRdb table, and some are missing; sequencing was by immunoSEQ multiplex PCR. The table includes about 76,000 clones, 65% to 90% detected once. Input material: peripheral blood. The receptors stem from a man at least 80 years old with acute or convalescent COVID-19. Each CDR3 is given with its conserved first and last residue. D genes are given only for firm matches. Size is omitted from some rows. Given values are once, few, many or a class for expanded clones.

V gene: TRBV27; clone size: .; D gene: TRBD2; J gene: TRBJ2-3; CDR3 protein: CASSQLPGLAGGRTDTQYF; CDR3 DNA: TGTGCCAGCAGTCAACTCCCGGGACTAGCGGGGGGGCGCACAGATACGCAGTATTTT
V gene: TRBV7-2; clone size: .; D gene: TRBD1; J gene: TRBJ1-5; CDR3 protein: CASSLAGTGIHQPQHF; CDR3 DNA: TGTGCCAGCAGCCTCGCCGGGACAGGGATTCATCAGCCCCAGCATTTT
V gene: TRBV19; clone size: .; D gene: TRBD1; J gene: TRBJ1-5; CDR3 protein: CASRDREYSNQPQHF; CDR3 DNA: TGTGCCAGTAGGGACAGGGAGTATAGCAATCAGCCCCAGCATTTT
V gene: TRBV28; clone size: .; D gene: .; J gene: TRBJ2-7; CDR3 protein: CASTPGLFLEQYF; CDR3 DNA: TGTGCCAGTACCCCGGGACTTTTCCTCGAGCAGTACTTC
V gene: TRBV7-2; clone size: .; D gene: .; J gene: TRBJ2-7; CDR3 protein: CASSLVQRYEQYF; CDR3 DNA: TGTGCCAGCAGCTTAGTCCAGCGGTACGAGCAGTACTTC
V gene: TRBV6-6; clone size: .; D gene: .; J gene: TRBJ1-5; CDR3 protein: CASTMDSNSNQPQHF; CDR3 DNA: TGTGCCAGCACCATGGACAGCAATAGCAATCAGCCCCAGCATTTT
V gene: TRBV14; clone size: .; D gene: TRBD2; J gene: TRBJ2-5; CDR3 protein: CASSPFSGRAARETQYF; CDR3 DNA: TGTGCCAGCAGCCCTTTTAGCGGGAGAGCGGCCAGAGAGACCCAGTACTTC
V gene: TRBV2; clone size: few; D gene: .; J gene: TRBJ1-4; CDR3 protein: CASSPGGVVTEKLFF; CDR3 DNA: TGTGCCAGCAGCCCGGGGGGGGTTGTAACTGAAAAACTGTTTTTT
V gene: TRBV3-1/TRBV3-2; clone size: few; D gene: TRBD2; J gene: TRBJ2-1; CDR3 protein: CASSSYGTSGDNEQFF; CDR3 DNA: TGTGCCAGCAGCTCGTACGGGACTAGCGGGGACAATGAGCAGTTCTTC
V gene: TRBV19; clone size: once; D gene: .; J gene: TRBJ1-2; CDR3 protein: CASVRGSNYGYTF; CDR3 DNA: TGTGCCAGCGTTCGGGGTTCTAACTATGGCTACACCTTC
V gene: TRBV21-1; clone size: .; D gene: .; J gene: TRBJ1-2; CDR3 protein: CASSTSTGLSNYGYTF; CDR3 DNA: TGTGCCAGCAGCACCTCGACAGGTCTGAGTAACTATGGCTACACCTTC
V gene: TRBV5-4; clone size: .; D gene: .; J gene: TRBJ2-3; CDR3 protein: CASSWPSGASTDTQYF; CDR3 DNA: TGTGCCAGCAGCTGGCCCAGCGGAGCTAGCACAGATACGCAGTATTTT
V gene: TRBV19; clone size: .; D gene: .; J gene: TRBJ1-2; CDR3 protein: CASSIWAGRRDYTF; CDR3 DNA: TGTGCCAGTAGTATATGGGCAGGCCGACGAGACTACACCTTC
V gene: TRBV5-5; clone size: .; D gene: .; J gene: TRBJ2-1; CDR3 protein: CASSPGHGSYNEQFF; CDR3 DNA: TGTGCCAGCAGCCCGGGACATGGATCCTACAATGAGCAGTTCTTC
V gene: TRBV18; clone size: few; D gene: .; J gene: TRBJ1-2; CDR3 protein: CASSPSGGQRNYGYTF; CDR3 DNA: TGTGCCAGCTCACCGAGCGGCGGGCAGAGGAACTATGGCTACACCTTC
V gene: TRBV4-3; clone size: .; D gene: TRBD1; J gene: TRBJ2-7; CDR3 protein: CASSQDFHRGFVSASYEQYF; CDR3 DNA: TGCGCCAGCAGCCAAGATTTCCACAGGGGGTTTGTTTCAGCTTCCTACGAGCAGTACTTC
V gene: TRBV5-1; clone size: once; D gene: TRBD2; J gene: TRBJ2-7; CDR3 protein: CASSWGVAGDLAYEQYF; CDR3 DNA: TGCGCCAGCAGCTGGGGGGTAGCGGGAGACCTTGCCTACGAGCAGTACTTC
V gene: TRBV4-2; clone size: .; D gene: .; J gene: TRBJ1-3; CDR3 protein: CASSQDKSSGNTIYF; CDR3 DNA: TGTGCCAGCAGCCAAGATAAGAGCTCTGGAAACACCATATATTTT
V gene: TRBV28; clone size: .; D gene: TRBD2; J gene: TRBJ2-1; CDR3 protein: CASISPSGSYNEQFF; CDR3 DNA: TGTGCCAGCATCTCTCCTAGCGGCTCCTACAATGAGCAGTTCTTC
V gene: TRBV28; clone size: .; D gene: TRBD2; J gene: TRBJ2-7; CDR3 protein: CASSPGLAGHEQYF; CDR3 DNA: TGTGCCAGCAGTCCTGGACTAGCGGGGCACGAGCAGTACTTC
V gene: TRBV19; clone size: once; D gene: .; J gene: TRBJ1-5; CDR3 protein: CASSIGISGGQPQHF; CDR3 DNA: TGTGCCAGTAGTATAGGGATCTCAGGAGGGCAGCCCCAGCATTTT
V gene: TRBV6-2/TRBV6-3; clone size: .; D gene: TRBD1; J gene: TRBJ1-2; CDR3 protein: CASSLQGAPWNYGYTF; CDR3 DNA: TGTGCCAGCAGTTTGCAGGGGGCGCCATGGAACTATGGCTACACCTTC
V gene: TRBV5-1; clone size: .; D gene: .; J gene: TRBJ2-1; CDR3 protein: CASSLSTAGSYNEQFF; CDR3 DNA: TGCGCCAGCAGCTTGAGTACGGCGGGCTCCTACAATGAGCAGTTCTTC
V gene: TRBV15; clone size: .; D gene: TRBD2; J gene: TRBJ2-7; CDR3 protein: CATSSGLAGVGEQYF; CDR3 DNA: TGTGCCACCAGCAGCGGACTAGCGGGAGTGGGCGAGCAGTACTTC
V gene: TRBV28; clone size: .; D gene: TRBD1; J gene: TRBJ2-2; CDR3 protein: CASSNRDRGFAGELFF; CDR3 DNA: TGTGCCAGCAGTAACCGGGACAGGGGTTTTGCCGGGGAGCTGTTTTTT
V gene: TRBV29-1; clone size: .; D gene: .; J gene: TRBJ1-1; CDR3 protein: CSVVGAPGQANTEAFF; CDR3 DNA: TGCAGCGTGGTGGGGGCGCCGGGACAAGCGAACACTGAAGCTTTCTTT
V gene: TRBV28; clone size: .; D gene: TRBD1; J gene: TRBJ1-1; CDR3 protein: CASSLRGRNTEAFF; CDR3 DNA: TGTGCCAGCAGTTTGAGGGGGCGGAACACTGAAGCTTTCTTT
V gene: TRBV5-5; clone size: .; D gene: .; J gene: TRBJ2-7; CDR3 protein: CASSLGTGTYEQYF; CDR3 DNA: TGTGCCAGCAGCTTGGGAACAGGGACCTACGAGCAGTACTTC